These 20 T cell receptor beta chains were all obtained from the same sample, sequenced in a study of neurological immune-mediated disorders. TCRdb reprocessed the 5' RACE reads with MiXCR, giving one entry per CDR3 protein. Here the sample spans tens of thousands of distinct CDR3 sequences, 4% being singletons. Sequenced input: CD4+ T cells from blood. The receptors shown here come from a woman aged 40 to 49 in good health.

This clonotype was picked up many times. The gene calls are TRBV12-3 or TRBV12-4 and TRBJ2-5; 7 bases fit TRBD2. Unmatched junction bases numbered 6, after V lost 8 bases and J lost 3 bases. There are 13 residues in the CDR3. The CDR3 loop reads CASSAGTKETQYF. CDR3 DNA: TGTGCCAGCTCGGCCGGGACTAAAGAGACCCAGTACTTC.

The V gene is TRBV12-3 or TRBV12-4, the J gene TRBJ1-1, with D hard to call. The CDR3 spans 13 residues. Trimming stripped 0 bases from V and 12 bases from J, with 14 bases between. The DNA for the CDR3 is TGTGCCAGCAGTTTAGCCTTGGTAGGAGGAACTTTCTTT. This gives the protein CASSLALVGGTFF.

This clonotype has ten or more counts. The CDR3 region has the DNA TGCGCCAGCAGCCCTGGGACAGTAGAGTACTACGAGCAGTACTTC. It codes for CASSPGTVEYYEQYF. The V and J genes are TRBV5-1 and TRBJ2-7, with TRBD1 identical over 7 bases. CDR3 length: 15 residues. The germline V gene encodes CDR1 SGHRS and CDR2 YFSETQ. The junction had 10 bases not matched to a gene; V was cut back by 4 bases and J by 3 bases.

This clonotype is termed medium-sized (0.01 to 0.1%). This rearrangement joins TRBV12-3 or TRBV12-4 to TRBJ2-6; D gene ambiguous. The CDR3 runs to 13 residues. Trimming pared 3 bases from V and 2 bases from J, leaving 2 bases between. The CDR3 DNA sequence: TGTGCCAGCAGTTTGGCTGGGGCCAACGTCCTGACTTTC. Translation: CASSLAGANVLTF.

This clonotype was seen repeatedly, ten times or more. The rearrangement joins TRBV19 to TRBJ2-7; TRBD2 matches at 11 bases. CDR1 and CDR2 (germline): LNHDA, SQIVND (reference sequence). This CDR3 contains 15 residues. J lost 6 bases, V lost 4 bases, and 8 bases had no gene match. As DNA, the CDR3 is TGTGCCAGTAGTACTCTAGCGGGAGGAAGTGGCGAGCAGTACTTC. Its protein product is CASSTLAGGSGEQYF.

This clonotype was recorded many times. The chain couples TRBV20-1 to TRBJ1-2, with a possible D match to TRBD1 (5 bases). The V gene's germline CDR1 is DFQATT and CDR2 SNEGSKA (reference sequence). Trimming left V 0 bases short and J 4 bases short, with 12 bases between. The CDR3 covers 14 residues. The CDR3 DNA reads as TGCAGTGCTAGAGATCGGTGGGGGGGCTATGGCTACACCTTC. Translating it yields CSARDRWGGYGYTF.

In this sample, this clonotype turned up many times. The CDR3 region is CASRLQASNTGELFF. CDR3 sequence (DNA): TGTGCCAGCAGACTACAGGCTTCGAACACCGGGGAGCTGTTTTTT. The rearrangement joins TRBV2 to TRBJ2-2; D is perhaps TRBD1 (5 bases). The CDR3 extends over 15 amino acids. Germline CDR1 SNHLY, CDR2 FYNNEI. The V gene lost 6 bases and the J gene lost 0 bases, with 11 bases spanning the gap.

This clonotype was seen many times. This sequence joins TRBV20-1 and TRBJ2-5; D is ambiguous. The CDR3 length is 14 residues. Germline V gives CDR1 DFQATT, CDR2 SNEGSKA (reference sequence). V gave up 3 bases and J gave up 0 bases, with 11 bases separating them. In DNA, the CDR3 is TGCAGTGCTAGTGGCATCGCATACCAAGAGACCCAGTACTTC. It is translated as CSASGIAYQETQYF.

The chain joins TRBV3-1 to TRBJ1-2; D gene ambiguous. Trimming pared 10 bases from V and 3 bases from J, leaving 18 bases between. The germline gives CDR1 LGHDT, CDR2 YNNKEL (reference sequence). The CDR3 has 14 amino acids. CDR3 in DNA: TGTGCCACCCAAGGCCCCGGACGAGACTATGGCTACACCTTC. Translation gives CATQGPGRDYGYTF.

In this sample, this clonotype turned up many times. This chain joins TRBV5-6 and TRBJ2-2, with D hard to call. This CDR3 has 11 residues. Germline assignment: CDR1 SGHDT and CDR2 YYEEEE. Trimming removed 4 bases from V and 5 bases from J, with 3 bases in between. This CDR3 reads CASSATGELFF. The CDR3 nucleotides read TGTGCCAGCAGCGCTACCGGGGAGCTGTTTTTT. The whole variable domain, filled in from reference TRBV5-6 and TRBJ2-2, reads DAGVTQSPTHLIKTRGQQVTLRCSPKSGHDTVSWYQQALGQGPQFIFQYYEEEERQRGNFPDRFSGHQFPNYSSELNVNALLLGDSALYLCASSATGELFFGEGSRLTVL.

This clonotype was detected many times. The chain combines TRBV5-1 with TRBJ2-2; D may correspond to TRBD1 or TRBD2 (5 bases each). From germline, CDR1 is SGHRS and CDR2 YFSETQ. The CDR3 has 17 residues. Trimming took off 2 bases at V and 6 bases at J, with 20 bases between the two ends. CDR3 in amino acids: CASSFYVDYVGPGELFF. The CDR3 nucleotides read TGCGCCAGCAGCTTTTACGTTGACTATGTGGGACCCGGGGAGCTGTTTTTT.

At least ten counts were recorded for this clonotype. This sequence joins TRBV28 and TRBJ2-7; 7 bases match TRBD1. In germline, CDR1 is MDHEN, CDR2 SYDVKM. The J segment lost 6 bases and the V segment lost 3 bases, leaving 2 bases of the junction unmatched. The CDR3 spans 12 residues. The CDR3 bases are TGTGCCAGCAGTTTGACAGGGCTCGAGCAGTACTTC. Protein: CASSLTGLEQYF. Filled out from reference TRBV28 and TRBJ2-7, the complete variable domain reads DVKVTQSSRYLVKRTGEKVFLECVQDMDHENMFWYRQDPGLGLRLIYFSYDVKMKEKGDIPEGYSVSREKKERFSLILESASTNQTSMYLCASSLTGLEQYFGPGTRLTVT.

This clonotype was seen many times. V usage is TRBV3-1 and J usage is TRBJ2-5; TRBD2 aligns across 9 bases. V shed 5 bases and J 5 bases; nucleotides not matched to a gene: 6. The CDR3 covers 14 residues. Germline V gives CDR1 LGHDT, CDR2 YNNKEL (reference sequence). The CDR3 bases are TGTGCCAGCAGCATAGCGGGGGCCGGGGAGACCCAGTACTTC. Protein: CASSIAGAGETQYF.

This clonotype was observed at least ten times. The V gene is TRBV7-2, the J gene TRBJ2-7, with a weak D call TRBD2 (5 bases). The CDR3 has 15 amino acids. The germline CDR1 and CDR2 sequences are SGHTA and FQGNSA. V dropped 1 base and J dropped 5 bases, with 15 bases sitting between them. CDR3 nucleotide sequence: TGTGCCAGCAGCTTAGAAGGGCGGGCTTCCAACGAGCAGTACTTC. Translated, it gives CASSLEGRASNEQYF.

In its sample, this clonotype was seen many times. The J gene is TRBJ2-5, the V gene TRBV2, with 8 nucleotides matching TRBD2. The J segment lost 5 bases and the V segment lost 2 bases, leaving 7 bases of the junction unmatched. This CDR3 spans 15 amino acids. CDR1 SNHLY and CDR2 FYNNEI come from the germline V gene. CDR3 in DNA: TGTGCCAGCAGTGAAAAACAGGGCGGGAGGGAGACCCAGTACTTC. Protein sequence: CASSEKQGGRETQYF.

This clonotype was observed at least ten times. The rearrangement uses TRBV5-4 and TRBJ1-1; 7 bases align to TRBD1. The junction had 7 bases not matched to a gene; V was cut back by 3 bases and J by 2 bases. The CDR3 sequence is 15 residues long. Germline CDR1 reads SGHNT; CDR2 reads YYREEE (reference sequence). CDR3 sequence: CASSSRDRLNTEAFF. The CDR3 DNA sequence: TGTGCCAGCAGCTCCCGGGACAGACTCAACACTGAAGCTTTCTTT.

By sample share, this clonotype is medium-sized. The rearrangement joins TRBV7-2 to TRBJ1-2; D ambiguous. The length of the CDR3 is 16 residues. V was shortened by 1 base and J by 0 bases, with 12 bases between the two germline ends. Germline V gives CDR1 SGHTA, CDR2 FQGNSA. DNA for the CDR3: TGTGCCAGCAGCTTAGATTCGCGCGCATCTAACTATGGCTACACCTTC. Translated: CASSLDSRASNYGYTF.

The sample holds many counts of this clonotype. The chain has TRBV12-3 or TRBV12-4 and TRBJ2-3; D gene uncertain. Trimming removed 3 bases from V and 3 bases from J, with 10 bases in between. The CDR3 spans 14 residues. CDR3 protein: CASSFGARTDTQYF. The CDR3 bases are TGTGCCAGCAGTTTCGGAGCGAGGACAGATACGCAGTATTTT.

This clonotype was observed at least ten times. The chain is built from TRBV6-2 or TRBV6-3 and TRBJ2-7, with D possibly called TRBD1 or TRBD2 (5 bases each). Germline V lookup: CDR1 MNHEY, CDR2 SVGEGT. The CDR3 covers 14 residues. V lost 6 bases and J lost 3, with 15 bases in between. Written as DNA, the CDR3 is TGTGCCAGCAGCAGAGCCGCAGGGAGCTACGAGCAGTACTTC. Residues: CASSRAAGSYEQYF.

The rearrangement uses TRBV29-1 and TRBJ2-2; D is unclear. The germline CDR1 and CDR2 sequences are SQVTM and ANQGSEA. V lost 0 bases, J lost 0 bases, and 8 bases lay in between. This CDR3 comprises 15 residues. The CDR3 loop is CSVEDRLANTGELFF. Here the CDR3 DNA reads TGCAGCGTTGAAGATAGGCTCGCGAACACCGGGGAGCTGTTTTTT.